Here is one T cell receptor beta chain with its context. This entry is derived from a study of blood T cell repertoires in COVID-19. As for the study in general: There were acute and convalescent COVID-19 samples, and they came from the United States, Italy and Spain. The analysed material was cDNA or gDNA that came from T cells, B-cell-depleted T cells, or PBMCs.

In the authors' methods: Amplification with reference gene primers provided the estimates of nucleated cell counts. Here immunoSEQ multiplex PCR was the method, and the copy in TCRdb shows in-frame clones only, minus some. The V and J calls and clone size are taken from that table; D and trimming were inferred from the DNA. The sample lists approximately 270,000 clones; approximately 83% were seen once. The germline V gene has CDR1 SNHLY and CDR2 FYNNEI. J was trimmed by 0 bases and V by 6 bases; bases with no gene match: 4. CDR3 length: 14 amino acids. This TCR was sampled from a man older than 75 with acute or convalescent COVID-19. This chain links TRBV2 with TRBJ2-7; 8 nucleotides match TRBD1. The sequencing sample was made of peripheral blood. CDR3 amino acids: CASSRTGTSYEQYF. Written as DNA, the CDR3 is TGTGCCAGCAGCCGGACAGGGACCTCCTACGAGCAGTACTTC.